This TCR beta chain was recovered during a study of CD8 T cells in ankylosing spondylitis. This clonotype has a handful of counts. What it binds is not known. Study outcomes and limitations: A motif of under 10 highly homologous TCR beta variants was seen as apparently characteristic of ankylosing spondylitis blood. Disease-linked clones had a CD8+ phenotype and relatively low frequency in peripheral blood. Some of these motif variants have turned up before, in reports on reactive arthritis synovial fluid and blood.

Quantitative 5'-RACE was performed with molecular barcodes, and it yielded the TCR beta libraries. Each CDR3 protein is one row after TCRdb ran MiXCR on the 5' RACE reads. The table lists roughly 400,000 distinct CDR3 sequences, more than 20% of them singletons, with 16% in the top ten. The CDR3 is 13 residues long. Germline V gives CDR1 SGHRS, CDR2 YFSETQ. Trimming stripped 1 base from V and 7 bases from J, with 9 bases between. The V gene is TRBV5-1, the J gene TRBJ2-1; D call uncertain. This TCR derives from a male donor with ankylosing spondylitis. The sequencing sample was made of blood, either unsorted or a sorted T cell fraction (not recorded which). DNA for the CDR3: TGCGCCAGCAGCTTGTTTTCAAGGAATGAGCAGTTCTTC. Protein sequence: CASSLFSRNEQFF.